This T cell receptor (beta chain) comes out of a study of molecular identifiers for immune sequencing clone quantification. Many counts were recorded for this clonotype. As yet, its antigen is unknown. V lost 3 bases and J lost 9; bases outside the gene matches: 7. There are 15 residues in the CDR3. Study-wide results and caveats: Highly expanded clones may be undercounted when identical TCR molecules share barcodes.

One entry per CDR3 protein results from TCRdb running MiXCR on the PCR reads. The repertoire consists of some 96,000 distinct CDR3 sequences, with 24% occurring once and the leading ten covering approximately 0.91%. The receptor comes from a human donor in good health. Some libraries in this study had Jurkat cell RNA spiked in. The chain recombines TRBV12-3 or TRBV12-4 with TRBJ2-4; TRBD2 matches at 11 bases. The sample consisted of naive CD8+ T cells from blood, with Jurkat cell RNA spiked in. Documented subset: FACS-sorted CD8+CD4-CCR7+CD45RA+ naive T cells. Written as DNA, the CDR3 is TGTGCCAGCAGTTTCGTAGCGGGAGGGCCGGGCATTCAGTACTTC. Translation: CASSFVAGGPGIQYF.